Presented here are 18 T cell receptor beta chains from one specimen sequenced in a study of T cells in localized non-small cell lung cancer. The table came from immunoSEQ multiplex PCR; TCRdb's copy has only in-frame clones and leaves some out. The top ten clones hold about 15% of a sample with roughly 25,000 clones, approximately 92% of them seen once. This sample comprised peripheral blood, obtained before any cancer treatment. These receptors were collected from a man aged 40 to 75 with stage III squamous cell lung carcinoma.

The CDR3: CASSYPVDGYTF. DNA of the CDR3: TGTGCCAGCAGTTACCCCGTAGATGGCTACACCTTC. This chain connects TRBV6-5 to TRBJ1-2; no firm D call. V gave up 2 bases and J gave up 6 bases, with 7 bases separating them. The germline V gene has CDR1 MNHEY and CDR2 SVGAGI. This CDR3 region has 12 residues.

The chain joins TRBV30 to TRBJ1-5, with D possibly being TRBD1 (5 bases). The CDR3 loop spans 15 amino acids. V lost 0 bases and J lost 7, with 16 bases in between. Germline V gene data show CDR1 as GTSNPN and CDR2 as SVGIG (reference sequence). For the CDR3, the DNA is TGTGCCTGGAGTGTAACAGGCCCTCGGGAGCAGCCCCAGCATTTT. Its translation: CAWSVTGPREQPQHF.

This sequence joins TRBV19 and TRBJ1-2, with D possibly matching TRBD1 (5 bases). Germline lookup yields CDR1 LNHDA and CDR2 SQIVND (reference sequence). The CDR3 loop spans 13 amino acids. V shed 5 bases and J shed 5 bases, with 12 bases lying between them. CDR3 DNA sequence: TGTGCCAGTAGTGAAAGGGGAGGGTATGGCTACACCTTC. This encodes CASSERGGYGYTF.

The CDR3 DNA sequence: TGTGCAAGTCGCTTAGTTCGGGGGAGGGCCGCCTACGAGCAGTACTTC. It codes for CASRLVRGRAAYEQYF. The chain combines TRBV12-2 with TRBJ2-7; no DNA check was done on the table's D call, TRBD2. TRBV12-2 is flagged as a pseudogene. The CDR3 extends over 16 amino acids.

The J gene is TRBJ1-2, the V gene TRBV28, with 8 bases that match TRBD1. Germline V lookup: CDR1 MDHEN, CDR2 SYDVKM. This CDR3 is 12 amino acids long. The trim removed 10 bases at V and 4 bases at J, leaving 5 bases unmatched. CDR3 region: CAIQGASYGYTF. Written as DNA, the CDR3 is TGTGCCATCCAGGGGGCTAGCTATGGCTACACCTTC.

The chain links TRBV6-5 to TRBJ2-1, with 7 positions matching TRBD1. Looked up from germline, CDR1 is MNHEY and CDR2 is SVGAGI. J gave up 4 bases and V 2 bases, and 5 bases lay outside the gene matches. This CDR3 region has 15 residues. CDR3: CASSYQGERYNEQFF. The CDR3 nucleotides read TGTGCCAGCAGTTACCAGGGGGAGAGGTACAATGAGCAGTTCTTC.

J is TRBJ2-3 and V is TRBV2; no firm D call. CDR3 length: 14 amino acids. The germline V and J ends were trimmed by 4 bases and 0 bases, with 8 bases remaining between them. Germline loops: CDR1 SNHLY, CDR2 FYNNEI. CDR3 nucleotides: TGTGCCAGCAGTGTCATATCTAGCACAGATACGCAGTATTTT. It codes for CASSVISSTDTQYF.

The V gene is TRBV6-5, the J gene TRBJ1-2; TRBD1 might be the D (6 bases). Between the trimmed V and J ends, which lost 0 bases and 8 bases, there was a span of 16 bases. The CDR3 has 15 residues. CDR1 MNHEY and CDR2 SVGAGI come from the germline V gene. CDR3 sequence (DNA): TGTGCCAGCAGTTACTCGGTAGGGGGGGGAGGCGGCTACACCTTC. Protein product: CASSYSVGGGGGYTF.

The V gene is TRBV5-1, the J gene TRBJ2-1, with 8 bases identical to TRBD2. Trimming removed 3 bases from V and 4 bases from J; junction bases left unmatched: 6. The CDR3 spans 15 residues. Per the germline V gene, CDR1 is SGHRS and CDR2 is YFSETQ. In DNA, the CDR3 is TGCGCCAGCAGCTCACGGACTAGCCTATACAATGAGCAGTTCTTC. Translated: CASSSRTSLYNEQFF.

The rearrangement links TRBV19 to TRBJ2-5; 12 nucleotides align to TRBD1. V gave up 4 bases and J gave up 6 bases; unmatched junction bases: 9. CDR1 is LNHDA, CDR2 SQIVND, per germline (reference sequence). CDR3 length: 16 amino acids. CDR3 loop: CASSKAGQGASKTQYF. CDR3 sequence (DNA): TGTGCCAGTAGTAAGGCGGGACAGGGGGCATCAAAGACCCAGTACTTC.

The chain is built from TRBV11-3 and TRBJ2-7; D call uncertain. Germline lookup yields CDR1 SGHNT and CDR2 YENEEA. V lost 6 bases and J lost 7, with 16 bases in between. The CDR3 runs 13 residues. The CDR3: CASRKGVLGEQYF. CDR3 in DNA: TGTGCCAGCAGAAAAGGCGTGCTGGGAGAGCAGTACTTC.

The chain carries TRBV28 and TRBJ1-1; D possibly corresponds to TRBD1 (5 bases). V lost 4 bases and J lost 7, with 10 bases in between. CDR3 size: 12 residues. The V gene's germline CDR1 is MDHEN and CDR2 SYDVKM. The CDR3 sequence is CASSSWDREAFF. The CDR3 DNA follows: TGTGCCAGCAGTTCGTGGGACCGTGAAGCTTTCTTT. Looking up the rest from reference TRBV28 and TRBJ1-1 gives the full variable domain: DVKVTQSSRYLVKRTGEKVFLECVQDMDHENMFWYRQDPGLGLRLIYFSYDVKMKEKGDIPEGYSVSREKKERFSLILESASTNQTSMYLCASSSWDREAFFGQGTRLTVV.

The CDR3 nucleotides read TGTGCCAGCAGCTTGGTCCCGACAGGGCCGATCTACGAGCAGTACTTC. Amino acid sequence: CASSLVPTGPIYEQYF. The V gene is TRBV5-5, the J gene TRBJ2-7; TRBD1 agrees at 7 bases. With V trimmed by 0 bases and J by 3 bases, 9 bases remained unmatched. This CDR3 comprises 16 residues. Per germline, CDR1 SGHKS and CDR2 YYEKEE (reference sequence).

The V gene is TRBV7-9, the J gene TRBJ2-3; TRBD2 matches at 13 bases. The length of the CDR3 is 17 residues. CDR1 SEHNR and CDR2 FQNEAQ come from the germline V gene (reference sequence). J gave up 4 bases and V 6 bases, and 10 bases lay outside the gene matches. The CDR3 here is CASRERTSGSRPDTQYF. DNA for the CDR3: TGTGCCAGCAGGGAGCGGACTAGCGGGAGTAGACCAGATACGCAGTATTTT.

On this clone: Because it lacks the conserved phenylalanine or tryptophan at the end, this CDR3 is likely a read error. Because the CDR3's place on the DNA is in doubt, the DNA is left out and the CDR3 is given as listed by TCRdb. J is TRBJ1-2 and V is TRBV2; no check of the table's D call, TRBD1, against the DNA was made. The CDR3 is 11 amino acids in total, end residues counted. The germline V gene encodes CDR1 SNHLY and CDR2 FYNNEI. The chain's CDR3 is CASSRDRDWGL.

The chain combines TRBV6-4 with TRBJ2-3, with TRBD2 matching 10 bases. Unmatched junction bases numbered 6, after V lost 2 bases and J lost 7 bases. Germline assignment: CDR1 MRHNA and CDR2 SNTAGT. This CDR3 is built from 15 residues. CDR3 nucleotide sequence: TGTGCCAGCAGTGACGTAGCGGGGGGATGGAATACGCAGTATTTT. Its translation: CASSDVAGGWNTQYF.

The chain combines TRBV10-3 with TRBJ2-7, with TRBD2 matching over 7 bases. Trimming cost V 0 bases and J 4 bases; bases outside gene matches: 6. The CDR3 sequence is 15 residues long. In germline, CDR1 is ENHRY, CDR2 SYGVKD. The CDR3 sequence: CAISESGGSGYEQYF. For the CDR3, the DNA is TGTGCCATCAGTGAGTCTGGCGGGAGTGGGTACGAGCAGTACTTC.

The chain employs TRBV18 and TRBJ2-3; D unresolved. Germline V gene lookup returns CDR1 KGHSH and CDR2 LQKENI. This CDR3 is 15 amino acids long. V dropped 0 bases and J dropped 2 bases, with 9 bases sitting between them. The CDR3 nucleotides read TGTGCCAGCTCACCACCGGCTACAGTCACAGATACGCAGTATTTT. Its protein is CASSPPATVTDTQYF. Using reference TRBV18 and TRBJ2-3 for the parts outside the CDR3, the full variable domain is NAGVMQNPRHLVRRRGQEARLRCSPMKGHSHVYWYRQLPEEGLKFMVYLQKENIIDESGMPKERFSAEFPKEGPSILRIQQVVRGDSAAYFCASSPPATVTDTQYFGPGTRLTVL.